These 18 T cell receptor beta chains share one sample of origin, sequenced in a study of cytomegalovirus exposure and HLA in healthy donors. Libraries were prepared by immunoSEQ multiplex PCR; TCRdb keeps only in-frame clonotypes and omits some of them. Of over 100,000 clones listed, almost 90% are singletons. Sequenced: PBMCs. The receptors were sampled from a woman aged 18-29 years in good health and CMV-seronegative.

CDR3 DNA sequence: TGTGCCAGCACGCCGGTGAACACTGAAGCTTTCTTT. It codes for CASTPVNTEAFF. The V call is TRBV6-1, the J call TRBJ1-1; D not certain. V shed 7 bases and J shed 0 bases, with 6 bases lying between them. The germline CDR1 and CDR2 sequences are MNHNS and SASEGT. This CDR3 is built from 12 residues.

The CDR3 loop reads CASSLGSSETQYF. DNA for the CDR3: TGTGCCAGTAGTTTGGGGAGTTCTGAGACCCAGTACTTC. The chain is built from TRBV19 and TRBJ2-5, with D perhaps matching TRBD2 (5 bases). The V gene's germline CDR1 is LNHDA and CDR2 SQIVND (reference sequence). There are 13 residues in the CDR3. The V end was cut by 5 bases, the J end by 5 bases, with 12 bases between.

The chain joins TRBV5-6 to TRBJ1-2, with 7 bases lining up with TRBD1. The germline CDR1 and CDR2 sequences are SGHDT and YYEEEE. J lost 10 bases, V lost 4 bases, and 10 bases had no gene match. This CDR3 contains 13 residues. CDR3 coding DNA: TGTGCCAGCAGCCCGCCGACAGGGAGACACTACACCTTC. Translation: CASSPPTGRHYTF.

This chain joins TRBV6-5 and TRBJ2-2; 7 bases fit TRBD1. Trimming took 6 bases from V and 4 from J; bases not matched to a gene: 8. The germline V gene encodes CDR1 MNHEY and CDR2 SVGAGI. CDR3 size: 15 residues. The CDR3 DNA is TGTGCCAGCAGACAAAGGGGGCGAAGCACCGGGGAGCTGTTTTTT. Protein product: CASRQRGRSTGELFF.

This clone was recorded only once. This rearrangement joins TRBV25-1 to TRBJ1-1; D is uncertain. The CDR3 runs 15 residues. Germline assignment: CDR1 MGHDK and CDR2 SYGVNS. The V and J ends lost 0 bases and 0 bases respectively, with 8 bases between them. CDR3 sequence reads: CASSEYSEMNTEAFF. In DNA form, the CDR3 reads TGTGCCAGCAGTGAATATTCAGAAATGAACACTGAAGCTTTCTTT.

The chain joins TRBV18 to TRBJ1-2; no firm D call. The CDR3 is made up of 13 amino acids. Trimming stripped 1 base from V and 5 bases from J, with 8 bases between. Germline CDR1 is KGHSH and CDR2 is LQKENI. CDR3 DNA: TGTGCCAGCTCACCACGAACAGATTATGGCTACACCTTC. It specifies CASSPRTDYGYTF.

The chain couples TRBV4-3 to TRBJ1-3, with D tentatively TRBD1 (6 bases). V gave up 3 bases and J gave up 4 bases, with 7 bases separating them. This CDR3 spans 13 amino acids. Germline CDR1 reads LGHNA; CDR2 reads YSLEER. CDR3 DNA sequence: TGCGCCAGCAGCCAGGACAGAGGAAACACCATATATTTT. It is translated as CASSQDRGNTIYF.

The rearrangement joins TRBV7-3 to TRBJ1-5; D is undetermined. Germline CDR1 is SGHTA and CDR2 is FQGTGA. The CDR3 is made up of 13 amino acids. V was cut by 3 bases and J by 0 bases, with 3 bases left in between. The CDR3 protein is CASSFSSNQPQHF. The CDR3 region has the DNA TGTGCCAGCAGCTTCTCTAGCAATCAGCCCCAGCATTTT.

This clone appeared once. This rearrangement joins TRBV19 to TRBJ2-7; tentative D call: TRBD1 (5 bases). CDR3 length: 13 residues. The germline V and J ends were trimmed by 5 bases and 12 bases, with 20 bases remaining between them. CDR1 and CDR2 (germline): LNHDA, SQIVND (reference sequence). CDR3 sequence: CASSRKKTPQGYF. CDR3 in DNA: TGTGCCAGTAGTCGTAAGAAAACACCCCAGGGGTACTTC.

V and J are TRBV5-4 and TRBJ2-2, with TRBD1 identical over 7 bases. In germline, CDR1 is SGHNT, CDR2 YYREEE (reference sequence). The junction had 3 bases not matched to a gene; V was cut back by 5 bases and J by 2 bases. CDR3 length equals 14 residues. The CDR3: CASRTGANTGELFF. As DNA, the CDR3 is TGTGCCAGCAGAACAGGGGCTAACACCGGGGAGCTGTTTTTT.

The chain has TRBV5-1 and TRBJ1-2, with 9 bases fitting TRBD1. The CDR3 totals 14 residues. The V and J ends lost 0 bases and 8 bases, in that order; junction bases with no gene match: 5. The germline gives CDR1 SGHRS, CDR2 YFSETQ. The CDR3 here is CASSLVGTGNGYTF. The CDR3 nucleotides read TGCGCCAGCAGCTTGGTGGGGACAGGGAACGGCTACACCTTC.

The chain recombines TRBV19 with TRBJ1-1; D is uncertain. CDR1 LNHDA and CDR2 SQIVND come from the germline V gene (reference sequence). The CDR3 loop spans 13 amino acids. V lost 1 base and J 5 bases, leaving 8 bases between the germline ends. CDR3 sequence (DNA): TGTGCCAGTAGTATAGGGGGAGGGACTGAAGCTTTCTTT. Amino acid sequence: CASSIGGGTEAFF.

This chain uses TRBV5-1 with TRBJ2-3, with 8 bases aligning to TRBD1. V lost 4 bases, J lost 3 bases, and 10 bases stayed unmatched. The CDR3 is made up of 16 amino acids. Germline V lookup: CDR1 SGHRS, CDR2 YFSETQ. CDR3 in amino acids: CASSVEDRGITDTQYF. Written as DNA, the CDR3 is TGCGCCAGCAGCGTGGAAGACAGGGGCATAACAGATACGCAGTATTTT.

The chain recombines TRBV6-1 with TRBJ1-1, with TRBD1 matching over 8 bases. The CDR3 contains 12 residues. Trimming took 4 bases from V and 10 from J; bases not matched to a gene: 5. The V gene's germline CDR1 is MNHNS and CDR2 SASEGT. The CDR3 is CASSVYTGGAFF. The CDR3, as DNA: TGTGCCAGCAGTGTATATACAGGGGGAGCTTTCTTT.

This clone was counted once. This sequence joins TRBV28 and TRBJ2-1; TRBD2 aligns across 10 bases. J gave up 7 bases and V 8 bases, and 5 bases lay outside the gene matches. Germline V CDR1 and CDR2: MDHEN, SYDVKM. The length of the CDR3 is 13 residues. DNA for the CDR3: TGTGCCAGCGCAGCGGGGGGGCCAAATGAGCAGTTCTTC. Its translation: CASAAGGPNEQFF.

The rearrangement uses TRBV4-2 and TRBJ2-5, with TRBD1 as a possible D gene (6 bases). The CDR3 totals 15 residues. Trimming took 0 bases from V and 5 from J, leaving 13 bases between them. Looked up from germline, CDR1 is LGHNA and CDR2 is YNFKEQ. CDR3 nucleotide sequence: TGTGCCAGCAGCCAAGATAGTATTGGGGGCGAGACCCAGTACTTC. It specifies CASSQDSIGGETQYF.

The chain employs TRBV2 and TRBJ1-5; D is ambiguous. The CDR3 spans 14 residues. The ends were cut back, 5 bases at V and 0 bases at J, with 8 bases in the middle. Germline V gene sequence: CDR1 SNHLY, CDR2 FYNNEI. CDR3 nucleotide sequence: TGTGCCAGCAGTCCGTTTAATAGCAATCAGCCCCAGCATTTT. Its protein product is CASSPFNSNQPQHF.

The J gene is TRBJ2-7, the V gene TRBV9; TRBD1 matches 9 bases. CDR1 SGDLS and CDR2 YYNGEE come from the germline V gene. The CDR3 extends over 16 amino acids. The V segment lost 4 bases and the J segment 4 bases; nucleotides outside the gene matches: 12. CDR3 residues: CASSPTWTGDSYEQYF. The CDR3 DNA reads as TGTGCCAGCAGCCCGACTTGGACAGGGGATTCGTACGAGCAGTACTTC.